The rows below give T cell receptor beta chains drawn from one sample of a study of regulatory T cells in long-lasting Graves disease. One entry per CDR3 protein results from TCRdb running MiXCR on the multiplex PCR reads. The table lists a few hundred thousand distinct CDR3 sequences, about 20% of them singletons. The sample consisted of peripheral blood mononuclear cells (PBMCs), taken when the disease was refractory, from a patient treated with antithyroid drugs. The receptor set was obtained from a female donor with Graves disease. CDR3s include the opening cysteine and the closing phenylalanine or tryptophan. Each record gives: J gene, V gene, clone size, D gene, CDR3 protein, CDR3 DNA. A D gene is named only where the DNA matches it firmly. Clone size is shown for a subset of rows, as once, few, many or a class of expanded clone.

TRBJ1-1	TRBV29-1	few	TRBD1	CSVEDRPIRGTEAFF	TGCAGCGTTGAGGACAGGCCTATAAGGGGGACTGAAGCTTTCTTT
TRBJ1-1	TRBV2	many	.	CASSEALARNTEAFF	TGTGCCAGCAGTGAAGCCTTGGCTCGGAACACTGAAGCTTTCTTT
TRBJ1-1	TRBV5-1	many	TRBD1	CASSLTAHRGGTEAFF	TGCGCCAGCAGCTTGACGGCTCACAGGGGCGGCACTGAAGCTTTCTTT
TRBJ2-7	TRBV20-1	.	TRBD2	CSARPPGLAFYEQYF	TGCAGTGCTAGACCACCGGGACTAGCGTTCTACGAGCAGTACTTC
TRBJ2-7	TRBV5-1	.	.	CASSPQASTYEQYF	TGCGCCAGCAGCCCCCAGGCCTCGACCTACGAGCAGTACTTC
TRBJ2-7	TRBV3-1	.	.	CASSQGFSVEYEQYF	TGTGCCAGCAGCCAAGGTTTTTCTGTGGAATACGAGCAGTACTTC
TRBJ1-2	TRBV6-5	.	TRBD1	CASSYSIGTGEGGYGYTF	TGTGCCAGCAGTTACTCAATCGGGACAGGAGAAGGCGGCTATGGCTACACCTTC
TRBJ2-1	TRBV20-1	.	.	CSARPFGGSTYNEQFF	TGCAGTGCTAGACCATTTGGGGGGAGCACCTACAATGAGCAGTTCTTC
TRBJ2-7	TRBV6-1	.	TRBD2	CASSKPGLAGGTYSYEQYF	TGTGCCAGCAGTAAACCGGGACTAGCGGGAGGGACCTACTCCTACGAGCAGTACTTC
TRBJ1-2	TRBV20-1	once	TRBD1	CSARDPEQGPYGYTF	TGCAGTGCTAGAGATCCGGAACAGGGGCCATATGGCTACACCTTC
TRBJ1-3	TRBV7-9	.	.	CASSSIRSGNAIYF	TGTGCCAGCAGCTCCATTCGCTCTGGAAACGCCATATATTTT
TRBJ2-2	TRBV6-9	.	.	CASSDKGHTGELFF	TGTGCCAGCAGTGACAAGGGGCACACCGGGGAGCTGTTTTTT
TRBJ2-1	TRBV25-1	.	TRBD1	CASRPRDRGYNEQFF	TGTGCCAGCAGGCCCCGGGACAGGGGCTACAATGAGCAGTTCTTC
TRBJ1-3	TRBV30	.	.	CAWSVGLLSGNTIYF	TGTGCCTGGAGTGTAGGCCTTCTCTCTGGAAACACCATATATTTT
TRBJ2-7	TRBV20-1	.	.	CSATFLGISYEQYF	TGCAGTGCCACATTTCTGGGGATTTCCTACGAGCAGTACTTC
TRBJ1-5	TRBV27	few	.	CASSLKWAKLDSNQPQHF	TGTGCCAGCAGTTTGAAATGGGCCAAGTTAGATAGCAATCAGCCCCAGCATTTT
TRBJ1-1	TRBV29-1	few	.	CSVRGGGMNTEAFF	TGCAGCGTTCGAGGCGGTGGAATGAACACTGAAGCTTTCTTT
TRBJ1-2	TRBV5-6	few	.	CASSLKRDRFNYGYTF	TGTGCCAGCAGCCTGAAACGTGACAGGTTTAACTATGGCTACACCTTC
TRBJ1-1	TRBV29-1	few	.	CSVEHRGGGFAFF	TGCAGCGTTGAACATCGAGGGGGAGGATTCGCTTTCTTT
TRBJ1-3	TRBV15	.	.	CATQIGAFDSGNTIYF	TGTGCCACTCAAATCGGGGCTTTCGACTCTGGAAACACCATATATTTT
TRBJ1-2	TRBV27	many	.	CASRSTSSNYGYTF	TGTGCCAGCAGATCCACAAGCTCTAACTATGGCTACACCTTC
TRBJ1-5	TRBV12-3/TRBV12-4	many	.	CASRSGLTGQPQHF	TGTGCCAGCAGATCGGGACTGACGGGCCAGCCCCAGCATTTT
TRBJ2-1	TRBV7-9	.	TRBD2	CASSLGASGRYNEQFF	TGTGCCAGCAGCTTAGGCGCTAGCGGGAGGTACAATGAGCAGTTCTTC
TRBJ1-1	TRBV30	many	.	CAWIPRGPNTEAFF	TGTGCCTGGATTCCAAGAGGACCAAACACTGAAGCTTTCTTT
TRBJ1-2	TRBV19	few	TRBD1	CASRPDRDGYTF	TGTGCCAGTAGACCTGACAGGGATGGCTACACCTTC
TRBJ2-2	TRBV24-1	.	.	CATSDPAKSYTGELFF	TGTGCCACCAGTGACCCGGCCAAATCGTACACCGGGGAGCTGTTTTTT
TRBJ2-7	TRBV27	.	TRBD2	CASSLKGLAANYEQYF	TGTGCCAGCAGTCTCAAGGGACTAGCGGCGAACTACGAGCAGTACTTC
TRBJ2-2	TRBV19	many	.	CASTIGANQLFF	TGTGCCAGTACCATAGGGGCGAACCAGCTGTTTTTT
TRBJ2-2	TRBV2	many	.	CASSGLGGKNTGELFF	TGTGCCAGCAGTGGATTGGGGGGAAAGAACACCGGGGAGCTGTTTTTT
TRBJ2-2	TRBV18	.	.	CASYGTLITGELFF	TGTGCCAGCTACGGGACTTTAATAACCGGGGAGCTGTTTTTT
TRBJ1-2	TRBV19	few	.	CASTGQRILDGYTF	TGTGCCAGTACCGGACAGCGAATCTTGGATGGCTACACCTTC
TRBJ1-1	TRBV6-1	.	TRBD1	CASRRGQIMNTEAFF	TGTGCCAGCAGGAGGGGACAGATCATGAACACTGAAGCTTTCTTT
TRBJ2-7	TRBV2	.	TRBD2	CASLPGGLSEQYF	TGTGCCAGCTTGCCGGGAGGGCTTAGCGAGCAGTACTTC
TRBJ2-3	TRBV12-3/TRBV12-4	many	TRBD2	CASSFISGSTDTQYF	TGTGCCAGCAGTTTCATTAGCGGGAGTACAGATACGCAGTATTTT
TRBJ1-2	TRBV10-3	.	.	CAISESGGGYTF	TGTGCCATCAGTGAGTCCGGTGGTGGCTACACCTTC
TRBJ2-2	TRBV14	.	.	CACSGTGELFF	TGTGCCTGCTCAGGGACCGGGGAGCTGTTTTTT